The 15 T cell receptor beta chains below come from one sample, sequenced in a study of cytomegalovirus exposure and HLA in healthy donors. This table comes from immunoSEQ multiplex PCR, and its TCRdb copy is limited to in-frame clones, with some not included. The sample records roughly 60,000 clones, roughly 91% being singletons. The sample taken for sequencing was PBMCs. The receptors originated from a woman in her twenties or thirties in good health and CMV-seronegative.

Only one count was recorded for this clone. This sequence joins TRBV19 and TRBJ2-1, with a weak D call TRBD2 (6 bases). Looked up from germline, CDR1 is LNHDA and CDR2 is SQIVND (reference sequence). Trimming pared 3 bases from V and 0 bases from J, leaving 9 bases between. CDR3 length equals 15 residues. CDR3 in amino acids: CASSMSGLSYNEQFF. The CDR3 nucleotides read TGTGCCAGTAGTATGAGCGGGCTCTCCTACAATGAGCAGTTCTTC.

V usage is TRBV19 and J usage is TRBJ2-7; possible D gene TRBD2, 5 bases. In germline, CDR1 is LNHDA, CDR2 SQIVND (reference sequence). The CDR3 loop spans 12 amino acids. Trimming cost V 3 bases and J 6 bases, with 9 bases left between them. The CDR3 here is CASSMGGSEQYF. The CDR3 bases are TGTGCCAGTAGTATGGGTGGGAGCGAGCAGTACTTC.

This sequence joins TRBV28 and TRBJ2-1, with D possibly matching TRBD1 (6 bases). The CDR3 contains 12 residues. Germline lookup yields CDR1 MDHEN and CDR2 SYDVKM. V shed 6 bases and J shed 10 bases, with 13 bases lying between them. CDR3 protein: CASSPSDREQFF. CDR3 in DNA: TGTGCCAGCAGCCCCTCCGACAGGGAGCAGTTCTTC. The entire variable domain, with the rest obtained from reference TRBV28 and TRBJ2-1, is as follows: DVKVTQSSRYLVKRTGEKVFLECVQDMDHENMFWYRQDPGLGLRLIYFSYDVKMKEKGDIPEGYSVSREKKERFSLILESASTNQTSMYLCASSPSDREQFFGPGTRLTVL.

The rearrangement links TRBV29-1 to TRBJ1-1; 9 positions match TRBD1. Germline V lookup: CDR1 SQVTM, CDR2 ANQGSEA. The CDR3 has 13 residues. With 7 bases clipped from V and 2 bases from J, the junction kept 5 bases outside the gene matches. The CDR3 DNA reads TGCAGCGGCGGGGACAGGGTCAACACTGAAGCTTTCTTT. This encodes CSGGDRVNTEAFF.

This clone was found once. In DNA form, the CDR3 reads TGCGCCAGCAGACCGACCGAGACAGGATCCAAAAACATTCAGTACTTC. It encodes CASRPTETGSKNIQYF. The chain carries TRBV5-1 and TRBJ2-4; D is perhaps TRBD1 (6 bases). The ends were cut back, 5 bases at V and 2 bases at J, with 17 bases in the middle. Germline V gene data show CDR1 as SGHRS and CDR2 as YFSETQ. The CDR3 loop spans 16 amino acids.

The rearrangement links TRBV7-2 to TRBJ2-5; no firm D call. V shed 0 bases and J shed 4 bases, with 12 bases lying between them. Germline V gene sequence: CDR1 SGHTA, CDR2 FQGNSA. This CDR3 contains 15 residues. CDR3 loop: CASSLAGPSGETQYF. For the CDR3, the DNA is TGTGCCAGCAGCTTAGCTGGGCCATCTGGAGAGACCCAGTACTTC.

The genes are TRBV6-5 and TRBJ1-5; D may be TRBD1 (6 bases). V dropped 2 bases and J dropped 5 bases, with 10 bases sitting between them. The germline gives CDR1 MNHEY, CDR2 SVGAGI. The CDR3 sequence is 14 residues long. The CDR3 protein is CASSYAGADQPQHF. Written as DNA, the CDR3 is TGTGCCAGCAGTTACGCGGGGGCGGATCAGCCCCAGCATTTT.

This chain links TRBV11-1 with TRBJ2-3; 7 nucleotides agree with TRBD2. J lost 1 base, V lost 1 base, and 2 bases had no gene match. This CDR3 is built from 15 residues. Germline CDR1 reads SGHAT; CDR2 reads FQDESV (reference sequence). CDR3 in amino acids: CASSLGRGGTDTQYF. In nucleotides, the CDR3 is TGTGCCAGCAGCTTAGGCCGGGGGGGCACAGATACGCAGTATTTT.

The chain employs TRBV6-5 and TRBJ2-7; weak D call: TRBD2 (6 bases). Germline CDR1 and CDR2: MNHEY and SVGAGI. V lost 6 bases and J 7 bases, leaving 16 bases between the germline ends. The CDR3 consists of 13 residues. CDR3 DNA sequence: TGTGCCAGCAGCGACGGGGGAGGCGGGGAGCAGTACTTC. Residues: CASSDGGGGEQYF.

The rearrangement uses TRBV7-9 and TRBJ1-1; the D gene is possibly TRBD1 (6 bases). This CDR3 is 14 amino acids long. The V end was cut by 3 bases, the J end by 1 base, with 9 bases between. The V gene's germline CDR1 is SEHNR and CDR2 FQNEAQ (reference sequence). CDR3 residues: CASSLGTSNTEAFF. The CDR3 nucleotides read TGTGCCAGCAGCTTGGGGACATCGAACACTGAAGCTTTCTTT.

This rearrangement joins TRBV11-3 to TRBJ1-1; D gene uncertain. V dropped 3 bases and J dropped 6 bases, with 11 bases sitting between them. This CDR3 contains 13 residues. Germline CDR1 reads SGHNT; CDR2 reads YENEEA. As DNA, the CDR3 is TGTGCCAGCAGCTTGAGTAGGAGAGCTGAAGCTTTCTTT. Protein sequence: CASSLSRRAEAFF.

The rearrangement uses TRBV30 and TRBJ1-3; no definite D call. CDR1 and CDR2 (germline): GTSNPN, SVGIG (reference sequence). V shed 2 bases and J shed 0 bases, with 8 bases lying between them. This CDR3 has 14 amino acids. CDR3 region: CAWSTGSSGNTIYF. CDR3 nucleotides: TGTGCCTGGAGTACTGGGAGCTCTGGAAACACCATATATTTT.

The rearrangement uses TRBV11-2 and TRBJ2-1; 7 nucleotides align to TRBD2. Per germline, CDR1 SGHAT and CDR2 FQNNGV. The CDR3 totals 16 residues. Trimming removed 0 bases from V and 4 bases from J; junction bases left unmatched: 6. CDR3: CASSLEASGLYNEQFF. The CDR3 nucleotides read TGTGCCAGCAGCTTAGAAGCTAGCGGTCTTTACAATGAGCAGTTCTTC.

This chain uses TRBV30 with TRBJ1-5; a possible D gene is TRBD1 (5 bases). Germline CDR1 is GTSNPN and CDR2 is SVGIG (reference sequence). The V end lost 0 bases, the J end lost 10 bases, and 16 bases lay between the germline ends. The CDR3 contains 14 residues. CDR3 nucleotide sequence: TGTGCCTGGAGTGTTAGGCAGGGAGGGAGCCCCCAGCATTTT. Protein sequence: CAWSVRQGGSPQHF.

This clone came up once. This sequence joins TRBV30 and TRBJ2-7, with D tentatively TRBD2 (5 bases). The germline V and J ends were trimmed by 0 bases and 7 bases, with 13 bases remaining between them. This CDR3 has 13 residues. CDR1 is GTSNPN, CDR2 SVGIG, per germline (reference sequence). CDR3 sequence reads: CAWSVLGRVEQYF. CDR3 DNA: TGTGCCTGGAGTGTACTAGGACGGGTGGAGCAGTACTTC.